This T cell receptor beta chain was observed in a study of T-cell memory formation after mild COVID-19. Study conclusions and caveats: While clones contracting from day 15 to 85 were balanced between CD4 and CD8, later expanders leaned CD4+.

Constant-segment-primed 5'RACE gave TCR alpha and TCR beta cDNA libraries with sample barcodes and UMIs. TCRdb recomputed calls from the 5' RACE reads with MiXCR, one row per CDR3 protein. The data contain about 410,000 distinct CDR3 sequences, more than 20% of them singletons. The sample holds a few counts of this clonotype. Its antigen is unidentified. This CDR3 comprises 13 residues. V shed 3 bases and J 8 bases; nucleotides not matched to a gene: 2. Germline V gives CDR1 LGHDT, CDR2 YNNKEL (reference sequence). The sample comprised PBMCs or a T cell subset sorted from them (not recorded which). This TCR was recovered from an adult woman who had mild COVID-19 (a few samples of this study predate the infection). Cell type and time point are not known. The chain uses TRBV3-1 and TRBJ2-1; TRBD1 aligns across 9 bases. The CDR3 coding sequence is TGTGCCAGCAGCCATCGGACAGGGGATGAGCAGTTCTTC. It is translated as CASSHRTGDEQFF.